This T cell receptor (beta chain) was profiled in a study of brain T cells in children with intractable seizures. Study-level results: Pre- and post-surgery blood differed in depth, so pre-surgery absences may be undersampling. Viral specificity was inferred only from CDR3 similarity; HCMV serostatus was unknown.

Libraries were prepared by immunoSEQ multiplex PCR; TCRdb keeps only in-frame clonotypes and omits some of them. The sample carries approximately 330,000 clones, 93% recorded once. This clone is a singleton in its sample. Its antigen is undetermined. This sample also contains other DNA sequences that code for the same CDR3. Specified time point: blood from clinic visit 5 months post-surgery; TSC patient then seizure free. Germline assignment: CDR1 WSHSY and CDR2 SAAADI. This CDR3 spans 12 amino acids. The germline V and J ends were trimmed by 2 bases and 1 base, with 2 bases remaining between them. This clonotype was sampled from a boy less than two years old with tuberous sclerosis and intractable seizures. The chain links TRBV10-2 to TRBJ1-1; D gene uncertain. Sequenced material: peripheral blood, taken about 5 months after surgery. CDR3 nucleotides: TGCGCCAGCAGTGAGAGGAACACTGAAGCTTTCTTT. Translation gives CASSERNTEAFF.